This T cell receptor beta chain was identified during a study of response to subunit inactivated influenza vaccine. MiXCR, run by TCRdb on the RT-PCR reads, gives a single entry per CDR3 protein. The repertoire holds about 650,000 distinct CDR3 sequences, with approximately 15% as singletons. Study findings and constraints: Authors suggested each seasonal influenza vaccination recruits few new T cells.

This CDR3 contains 13 residues. The trim removed 8 bases at V and 2 bases at J, leaving 7 bases unmatched. Germline CDR1 SQVTM, CDR2 ANQGSEA. About this clonotype: What it binds is unknown.

This sequence joins TRBV29-1 and TRBJ1-2; TRBD1 agrees at 8 bases. The sample in question was PBMCs from blood, obtained less than 15 days before vaccination. The receptor was isolated from a man aged 45-65 years who received an inactivated influenza vaccine. The DNA for the CDR3 is TGCAGCACTACAGGGGGACCCAACTATGGCTACACCTTC. Its protein product is CSTTGGPNYGYTF.